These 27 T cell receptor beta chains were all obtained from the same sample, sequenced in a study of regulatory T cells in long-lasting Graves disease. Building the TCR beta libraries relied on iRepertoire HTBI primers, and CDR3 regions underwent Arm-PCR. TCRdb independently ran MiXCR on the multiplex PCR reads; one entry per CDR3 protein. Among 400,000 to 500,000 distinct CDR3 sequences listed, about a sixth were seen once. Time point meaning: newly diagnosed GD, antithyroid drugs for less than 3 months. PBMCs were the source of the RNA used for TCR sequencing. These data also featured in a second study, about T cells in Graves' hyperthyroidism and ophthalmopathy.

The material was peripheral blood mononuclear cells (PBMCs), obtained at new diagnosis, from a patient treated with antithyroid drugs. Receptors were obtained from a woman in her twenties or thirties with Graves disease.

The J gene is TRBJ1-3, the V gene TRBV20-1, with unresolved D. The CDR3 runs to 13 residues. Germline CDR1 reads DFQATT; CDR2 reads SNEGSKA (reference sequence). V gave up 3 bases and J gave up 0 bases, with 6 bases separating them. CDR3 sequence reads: CSASITSGNTIYF. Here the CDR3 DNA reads TGCAGTGCTAGTATAACCTCTGGAAACACCATATATTTT.

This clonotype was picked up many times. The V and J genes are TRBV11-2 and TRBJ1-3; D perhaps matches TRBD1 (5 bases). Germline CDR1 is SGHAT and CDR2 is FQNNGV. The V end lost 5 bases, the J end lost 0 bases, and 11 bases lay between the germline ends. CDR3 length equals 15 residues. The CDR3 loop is CASSLDSYSGNTIYF. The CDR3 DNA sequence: TGTGCCAGCAGCCTTGACAGTTACTCTGGAAACACCATATATTTT.

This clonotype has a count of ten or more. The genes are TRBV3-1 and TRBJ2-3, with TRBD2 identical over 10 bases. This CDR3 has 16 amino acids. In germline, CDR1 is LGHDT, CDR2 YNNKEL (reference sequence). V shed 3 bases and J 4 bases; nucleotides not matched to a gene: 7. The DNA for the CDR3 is TGTGCCAGCAGCCATCCTAGCGGGAGTGGCGCAGATACGCAGTATTTT. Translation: CASSHPSGSGADTQYF.

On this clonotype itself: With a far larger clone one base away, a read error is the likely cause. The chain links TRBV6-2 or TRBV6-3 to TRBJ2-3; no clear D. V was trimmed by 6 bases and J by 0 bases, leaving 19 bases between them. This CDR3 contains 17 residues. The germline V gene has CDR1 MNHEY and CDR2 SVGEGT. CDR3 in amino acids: CASSPDHVGPSTDTQYF. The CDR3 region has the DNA TGTGCCAGCAGCCCCGACCACGTAGGACCTAGCACAGATACGCAGTATTTT.

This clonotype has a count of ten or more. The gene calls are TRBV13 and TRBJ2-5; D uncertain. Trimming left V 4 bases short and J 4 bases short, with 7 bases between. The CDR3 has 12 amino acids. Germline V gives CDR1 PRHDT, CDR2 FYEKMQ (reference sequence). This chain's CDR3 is CASSSIAETQYF. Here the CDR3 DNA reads TGTGCCAGCAGCTCCATAGCAGAGACCCAGTACTTC.

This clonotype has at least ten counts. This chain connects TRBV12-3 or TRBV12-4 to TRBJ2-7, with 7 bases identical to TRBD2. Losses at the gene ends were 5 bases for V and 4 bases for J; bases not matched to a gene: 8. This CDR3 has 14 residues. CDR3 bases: TGTGCCAGCAGTGATGGACTAGGACTATACGAGCAGTACTTC. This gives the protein CASSDGLGLYEQYF.

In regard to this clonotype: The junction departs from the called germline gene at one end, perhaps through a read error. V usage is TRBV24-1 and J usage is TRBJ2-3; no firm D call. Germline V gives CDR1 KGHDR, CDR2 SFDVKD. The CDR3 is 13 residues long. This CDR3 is CTTSNVNTDTQYF. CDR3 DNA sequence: TGTACCACCAGTAATGTCAACACAGATACGCAGTATTTT.

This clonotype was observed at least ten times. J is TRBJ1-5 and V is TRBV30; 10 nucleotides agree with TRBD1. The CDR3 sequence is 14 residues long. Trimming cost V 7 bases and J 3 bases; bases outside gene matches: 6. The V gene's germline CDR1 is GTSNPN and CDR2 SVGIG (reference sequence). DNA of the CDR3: TGTGCCTCCCGGACAGGGGGGCACAATCAGCCCCAGCATTTT. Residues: CASRTGGHNQPQHF.

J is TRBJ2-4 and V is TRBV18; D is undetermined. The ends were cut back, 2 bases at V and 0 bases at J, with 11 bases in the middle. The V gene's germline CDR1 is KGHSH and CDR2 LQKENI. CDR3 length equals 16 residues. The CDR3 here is CASSPFGSLAKNIQYF. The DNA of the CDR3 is TGTGCCAGCTCACCATTCGGATCGCTAGCCAAAAACATTCAGTACTTC. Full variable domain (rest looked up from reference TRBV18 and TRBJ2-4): NAGVMQNPRHLVRRRGQEARLRCSPMKGHSHVYWYRQLPEEGLKFMVYLQKENIIDESGMPKERFSAEFPKEGPSILRIQQVVRGDSAAYFCASSPFGSLAKNIQYFGAGTRLSVL.

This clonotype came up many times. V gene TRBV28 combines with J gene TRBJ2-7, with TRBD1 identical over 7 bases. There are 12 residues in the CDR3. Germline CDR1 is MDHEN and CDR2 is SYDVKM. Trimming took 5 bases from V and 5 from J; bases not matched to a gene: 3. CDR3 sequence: CASSRQGHEQYF. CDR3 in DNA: TGTGCCAGCAGTAGACAGGGCCACGAGCAGTACTTC.

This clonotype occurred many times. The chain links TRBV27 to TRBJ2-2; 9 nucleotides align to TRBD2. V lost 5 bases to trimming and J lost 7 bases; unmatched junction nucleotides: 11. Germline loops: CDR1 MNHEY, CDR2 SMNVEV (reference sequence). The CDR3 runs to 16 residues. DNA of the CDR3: TGTGCCAGCAGTAGGTGGGGCGGGAGGGCGAGCGGGGAGCTGTTTTTT. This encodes CASSRWGGRASGELFF.

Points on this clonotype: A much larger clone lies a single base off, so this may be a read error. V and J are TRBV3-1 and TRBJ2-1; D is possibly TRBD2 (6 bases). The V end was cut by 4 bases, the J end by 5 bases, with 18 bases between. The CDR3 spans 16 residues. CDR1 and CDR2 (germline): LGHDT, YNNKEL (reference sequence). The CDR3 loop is CASSREVRCPNNEQFF. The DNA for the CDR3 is TGTGCCAGCAGCCGGGAGGTAAGGTGTCCGAACAATGAGCAGTTCTTC.

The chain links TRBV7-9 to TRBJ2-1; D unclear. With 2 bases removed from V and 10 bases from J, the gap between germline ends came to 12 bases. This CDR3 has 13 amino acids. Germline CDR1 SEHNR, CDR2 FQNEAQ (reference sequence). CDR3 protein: CASSLKVVSEQFF. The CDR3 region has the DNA TGTGCCAGCAGCTTAAAGGTGGTCTCGGAGCAGTTCTTC.

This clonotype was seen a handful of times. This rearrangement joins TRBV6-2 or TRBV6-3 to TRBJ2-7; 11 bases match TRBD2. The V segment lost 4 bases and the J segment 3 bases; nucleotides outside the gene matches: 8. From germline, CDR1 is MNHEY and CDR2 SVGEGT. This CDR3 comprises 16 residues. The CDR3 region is CASSSLTGTSGYEQYF. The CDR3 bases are TGTGCCAGCAGTTCTCTAACCGGGACTAGCGGCTACGAGCAGTACTTC.

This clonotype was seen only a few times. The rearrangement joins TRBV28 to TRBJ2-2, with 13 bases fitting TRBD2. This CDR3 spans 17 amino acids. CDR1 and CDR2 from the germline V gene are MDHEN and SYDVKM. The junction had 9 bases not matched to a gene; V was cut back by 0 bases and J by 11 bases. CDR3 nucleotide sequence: TGTGCCAGCAGTTTATGGAGACTAGCGGGAGGACTCGGAGAGCTGTTTTTT. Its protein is CASSLWRLAGGLGELFF.

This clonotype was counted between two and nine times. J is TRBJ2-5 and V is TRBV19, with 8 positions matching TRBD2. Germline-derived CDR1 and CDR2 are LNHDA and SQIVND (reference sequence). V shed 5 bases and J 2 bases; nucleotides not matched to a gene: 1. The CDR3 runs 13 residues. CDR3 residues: CASSRLAQETQYF. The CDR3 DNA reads TGTGCCAGTAGTCGACTAGCGCAAGAGACCCAGTACTTC.

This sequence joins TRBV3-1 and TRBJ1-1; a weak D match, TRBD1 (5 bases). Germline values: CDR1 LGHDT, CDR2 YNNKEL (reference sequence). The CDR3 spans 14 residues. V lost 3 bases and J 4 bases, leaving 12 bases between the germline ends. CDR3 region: CASSQQGSRTEAFF. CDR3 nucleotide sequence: TGTGCCAGCAGCCAGCAGGGCAGTCGCACTGAAGCTTTCTTT.

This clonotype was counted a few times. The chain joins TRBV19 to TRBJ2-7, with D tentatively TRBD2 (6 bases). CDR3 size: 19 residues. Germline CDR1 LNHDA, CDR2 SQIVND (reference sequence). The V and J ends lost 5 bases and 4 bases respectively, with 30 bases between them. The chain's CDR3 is CASSATPGLILYRAYEQYF. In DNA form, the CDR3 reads TGTGCCAGTAGTGCGACCCCGGGACTTATCCTCTATAGGGCATACGAGCAGTACTTC. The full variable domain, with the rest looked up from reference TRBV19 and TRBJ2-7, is DGGITQSPKYLFRKEGQNVTLSCEQNLNHDAMYWYRQDPGQGLRLIYYSQIVNDFQKGDIAEGYSVSREKKESFPLTVTSAQKNPTAFYLCASSATPGLILYRAYEQYFGPGTRLTVT.

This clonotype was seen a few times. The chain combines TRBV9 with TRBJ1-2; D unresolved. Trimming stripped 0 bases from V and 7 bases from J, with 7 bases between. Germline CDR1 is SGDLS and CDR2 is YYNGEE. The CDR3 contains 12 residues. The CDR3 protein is CASSVEGFGYTF. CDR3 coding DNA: TGTGCCAGCAGCGTAGAGGGTTTTGGCTACACCTTC.

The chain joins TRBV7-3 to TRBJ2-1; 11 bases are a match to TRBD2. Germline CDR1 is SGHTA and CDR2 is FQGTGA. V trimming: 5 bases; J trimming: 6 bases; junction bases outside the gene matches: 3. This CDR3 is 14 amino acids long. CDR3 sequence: CASSSSGRANEQFF. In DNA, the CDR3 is TGTGCCAGCAGCAGTAGCGGGAGGGCCAATGAGCAGTTCTTC.

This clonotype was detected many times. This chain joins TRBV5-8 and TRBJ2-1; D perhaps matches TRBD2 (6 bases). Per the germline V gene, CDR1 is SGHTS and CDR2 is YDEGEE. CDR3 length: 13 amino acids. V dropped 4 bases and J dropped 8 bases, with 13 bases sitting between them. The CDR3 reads CASSPTSFYEQFF. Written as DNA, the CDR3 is TGTGCCAGCAGCCCGACTAGTTTCTATGAGCAGTTCTTC.

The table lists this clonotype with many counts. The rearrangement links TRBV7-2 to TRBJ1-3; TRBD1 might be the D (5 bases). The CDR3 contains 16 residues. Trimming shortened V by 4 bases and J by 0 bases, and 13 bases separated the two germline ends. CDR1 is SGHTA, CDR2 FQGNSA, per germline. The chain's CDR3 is CASSSRVGVSGNTIYF. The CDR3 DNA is TGTGCCAGCAGCTCCAGGGTAGGGGTCTCTGGAAACACCATATATTTT.

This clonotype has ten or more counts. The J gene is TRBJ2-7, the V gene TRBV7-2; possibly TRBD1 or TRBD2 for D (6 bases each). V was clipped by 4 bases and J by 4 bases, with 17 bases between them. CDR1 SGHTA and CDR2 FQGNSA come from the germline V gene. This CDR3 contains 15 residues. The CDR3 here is CASSWGAGHPYEQYF. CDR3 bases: TGTGCCAGCAGCTGGGGGGCGGGGCATCCTTACGAGCAGTACTTC.

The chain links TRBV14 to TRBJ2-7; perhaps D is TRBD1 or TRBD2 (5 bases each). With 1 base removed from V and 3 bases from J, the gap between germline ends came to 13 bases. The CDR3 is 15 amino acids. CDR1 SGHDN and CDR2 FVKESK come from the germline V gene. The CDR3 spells CASSQAGTTDYEQYF. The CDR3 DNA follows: TGTGCCAGCAGCCAAGCCGGGACCACTGACTACGAGCAGTACTTC.

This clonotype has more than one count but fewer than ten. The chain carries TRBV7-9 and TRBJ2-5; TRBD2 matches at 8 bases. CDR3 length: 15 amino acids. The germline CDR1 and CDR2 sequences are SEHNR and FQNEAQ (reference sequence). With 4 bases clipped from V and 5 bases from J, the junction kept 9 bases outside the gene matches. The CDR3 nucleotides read TGTGCCAGCAGCTCCGGACTAGCCCTGGGGGAGACCCAGTACTTC. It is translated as CASSSGLALGETQYF. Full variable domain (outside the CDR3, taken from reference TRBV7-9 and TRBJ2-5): DTGVSQNPRHKITKRGQNVTFRCDPISEHNRLYWYRQTLGQGPEFLTYFQNEAQLEKSRLLSDRFSAERPKGSFSTLEIQRTEQGDSAMYLCASSSGLALGETQYFGPGTRLLVL.

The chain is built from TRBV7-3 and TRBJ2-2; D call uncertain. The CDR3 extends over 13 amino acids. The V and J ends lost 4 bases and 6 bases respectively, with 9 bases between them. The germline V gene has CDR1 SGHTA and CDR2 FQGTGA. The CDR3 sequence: CASSSFSSGELFF. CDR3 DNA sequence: TGTGCCAGCAGCTCTTTTTCCTCCGGGGAGCTGTTTTTT. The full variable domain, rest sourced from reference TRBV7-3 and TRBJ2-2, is GAGVSQTPSNKVTEKGKYVELRCDPISGHTALYWYRQSLGQGPEFLIYFQGTGAADDSGLPNDRFFAVRPEGSVSTLKIQRTERGDSAVYLCASSSFSSGELFFGEGSRLTVL.

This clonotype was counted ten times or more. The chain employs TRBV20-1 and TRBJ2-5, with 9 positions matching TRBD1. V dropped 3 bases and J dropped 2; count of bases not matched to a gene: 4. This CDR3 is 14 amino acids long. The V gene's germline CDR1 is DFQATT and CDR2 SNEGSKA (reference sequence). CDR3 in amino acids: CSARAGTGQETQYF. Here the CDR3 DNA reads TGCAGTGCTAGGGCCGGGACAGGGCAAGAGACCCAGTACTTC.